One sample yielded the 30 T cell receptor beta chains listed below, sequenced in a study of shared clonotypes between healthy human individuals. Libraries were prepared by immunoSEQ multiplex PCR; TCRdb keeps only in-frame clonotypes and omits some of them. The table lists around 700,000 clones, 55% to 85% of them singletons. The sequenced sample consisted of memory CD4+ T cells sorted from blood. The sample's subset: CD45RA-negative fraction. The receptor set was obtained from a woman younger than 45 in good health.

This rearrangement joins TRBV4-1 to TRBJ2-2; tentative D call: TRBD1 (7 bases). This CDR3 region has 19 residues. V lost 3 bases to trimming and J lost 1 base, with 21 bases between them. CDR1 and CDR2 from the germline V gene are MGHRA and YSYEKL. The CDR3 DNA sequence: TGCGCCAGCAGCCACGGATTATGGGCGGGACAGAAGAACACCGGGGAGCTGTTTTTT. Translating gives CASSHGLWAGQKNTGELFF.

The rearrangement links TRBV11-2 to TRBJ2-4; D perhaps matches TRBD1 (5 bases). The V and J ends lost 5 bases and 5 bases respectively, with 10 bases between them. CDR3 length: 13 residues. The germline V gene has CDR1 SGHAT and CDR2 FQNNGV. The CDR3 sequence: CASSKLTENIQYF. The DNA for the CDR3 is TGTGCCAGCAGCAAATTGACAGAAAACATTCAGTACTTC.

J is TRBJ1-2 and V is TRBV5-6; TRBD1 is a possible D gene (5 bases). CDR1 SGHDT and CDR2 YYEEEE come from the germline V gene. Trimming left V 0 bases short and J 3 bases short, with 12 bases between. The CDR3 sequence is 15 residues long. This CDR3 reads CASSLVDAGDYGYTF. As DNA, the CDR3 is TGTGCCAGCAGCTTGGTAGATGCGGGGGACTATGGCTACACCTTC.

The chain carries TRBV6-5 and TRBJ1-5; possible D gene TRBD1, 5 bases. V lost 5 bases and J 4 bases, leaving 15 bases between the germline ends. In germline, CDR1 is MNHEY, CDR2 SVGAGI. This CDR3 has 15 amino acids. CDR3 nucleotide sequence: TGTGCCAGCAGTGTACTACCGACAGCTAATCAGCCCCAGCATTTT. It translates to CASSVLPTANQPQHF.

With regard to this clone: Since a much larger clone is just one base distant, this may be a read error. The V and J genes are TRBV19 and TRBJ1-5; D unclear. Per the germline V gene, CDR1 is LNHDA and CDR2 is SQIVND (reference sequence). The CDR3 is made up of 17 amino acids. V shed 5 bases and J shed 0 bases, with 17 bases lying between them. The DNA for the CDR3 is TGTGCCAGTAGTTCCGGGTTACGGTTCGATAGCAATCAGCCCCAGCATTTT. This translates into CASSSGLRFDSNQPQHF.

The rearrangement links TRBV19 to TRBJ1-5, with TRBD1 matching 8 bases. This CDR3 comprises 16 residues. J lost 3 bases, V lost 6 bases, and 10 bases had no gene match. The germline CDR1 and CDR2 sequences are LNHDA and SQIVND (reference sequence). The CDR3 reads CASRTPGQAVNQPQHF. CDR3 DNA sequence: TGTGCCAGTAGAACACCGGGACAGGCGGTCAATCAGCCCCAGCATTTT.

This clone was detected once. The chain carries TRBV15 and TRBJ2-6; D is ambiguous. V shed 5 bases and J shed 0 bases, with 11 bases lying between them. CDR1 is LNHNV, CDR2 YYDKDF, per germline (reference sequence). The CDR3 has 16 amino acids. CDR3 region: CATSPRWGSGANVLTF. The CDR3 DNA follows: TGTGCCACCAGCCCTCGTTGGGGCTCTGGGGCCAACGTCCTGACTTTC.

The V call is TRBV7-9, the J call TRBJ1-1, with unresolved D. This CDR3 has 12 amino acids. The V end lost 2 bases, the J end lost 3 bases, and 4 bases lay between the germline ends. Germline-derived CDR1 and CDR2 are SEHNR and FQNEAQ (reference sequence). The CDR3 region has the DNA TGTGCCAGCAGCTTATGGGACACTGAAGCTTTCTTT. It codes for CASSLWDTEAFF.

The J gene is TRBJ1-1, the V gene TRBV10-2, with unresolved D. V was shortened by 9 bases and J by 4 bases, with 3 bases between the two germline ends. This CDR3 is 9 amino acids long. CDR1 is WSHSY, CDR2 SAAADI, per germline. The DNA for the CDR3 is TGCGCCAGGGTCACTGAAGCTTTCTTT. It codes for CARVTEAFF.

This clone was recorded only once. The rearrangement joins TRBV5-1 to TRBJ2-5, with D perhaps matching TRBD2 (5 bases). Germline V CDR1 and CDR2: SGHRS, YFSETQ. The CDR3 spans 13 residues. V was shortened by 2 bases and J by 0 bases, with 5 bases between the two germline ends. DNA for the CDR3: TGCGCCAGCAGCTTCGGGAACCAAGAGACCCAGTACTTC. This sequence encodes CASSFGNQETQYF.

The CDR3 spells CASSQGEKLFF. The CDR3 DNA reads TGTGCCAGCAGTCAGGGGGAAAAACTGTTTTTT. V gene TRBV28 combines with J gene TRBJ1-4; a weak D match, TRBD1 (6 bases). The V and J ends lost 5 bases and 8 bases respectively, with 6 bases between them. The CDR3 is 11 amino acids. Germline V gives CDR1 MDHEN, CDR2 SYDVKM. The variable domain in full, with the rest retrieved from reference TRBV28 and TRBJ1-4, is DVKVTQSSRYLVKRTGEKVFLECVQDMDHENMFWYRQDPGLGLRLIYFSYDVKMKEKGDIPEGYSVSREKKERFSLILESASTNQTSMYLCASSQGEKLFFGSGTQLSVL.

The chain employs TRBV19 and TRBJ2-5; D is tentatively TRBD1 or TRBD2 (6 bases each). CDR3 length: 14 residues. V was trimmed by 5 bases and J by 5 bases, leaving 15 bases between them. In germline, CDR1 is LNHDA, CDR2 SQIVND (reference sequence). CDR3 amino acids: CASSPGDIAETQYF. The CDR3 coding sequence is TGTGCCAGTAGTCCGGGGGACATCGCGGAGACCCAGTACTTC. The whole variable domain, remainder taken from reference TRBV19 and TRBJ2-5, is DGGITQSPKYLFRKEGQNVTLSCEQNLNHDAMYWYRQDPGQGLRLIYYSQIVNDFQKGDIAEGYSVSREKKESFPLTVTSAQKNPTAFYLCASSPGDIAETQYFGPGTRLLVL.

V gene TRBV28 combines with J gene TRBJ1-5; D gene uncertain. The CDR3 length is 15 residues. Germline CDR1 is MDHEN and CDR2 is SYDVKM. Trimming took 3 bases from V and 4 from J, leaving 13 bases between them. The CDR3 here is CASSFNGRNNQPQHF. CDR3 sequence (DNA): TGTGCCAGCAGTTTCAACGGCCGGAATAATCAGCCCCAGCATTTT.

This chain connects TRBV6-6 to TRBJ1-1, with 8 bases lining up with TRBD1. The germline gives CDR1 MNHNY, CDR2 SVGAGI (reference sequence). The V and J ends lost 10 bases and 4 bases, in that order; junction bases with no gene match: 8. The CDR3 is made up of 13 amino acids. The CDR3 loop is CATQGAWGTEAFF. For the CDR3, the DNA is TGTGCCACGCAGGGGGCCTGGGGCACTGAAGCTTTCTTT.

The chain has TRBV5-4 and TRBJ2-2; D is uncertain. The CDR3 contains 15 residues. From germline, CDR1 is SGHNT and CDR2 YYREEE (reference sequence). Trimming stripped 4 bases from V and 4 bases from J, with 14 bases between. The CDR3 DNA reads TGTGCCAGCAGCGTGGACCAGCAGTCCACCGGGGAGCTGTTTTTT. Translation: CASSVDQQSTGELFF.

The genes are TRBV7-9 and TRBJ2-7; D may correspond to TRBD1 or TRBD2 (5 bases each). The CDR3 runs to 13 residues. The ends were cut back, 2 bases at V and 5 bases at J, with 10 bases in the middle. From germline, CDR1 is SEHNR and CDR2 FQNEAQ (reference sequence). This CDR3 reads CASSLMGDHEQYF. The CDR3 DNA sequence: TGTGCCAGCAGCTTAATGGGGGACCACGAGCAGTACTTC.

J is TRBJ2-5 and V is TRBV7-9; perhaps TRBD2 as D (5 bases). CDR1 SEHNR and CDR2 FQNEAQ come from the germline V gene (reference sequence). Trimming cost V 0 bases and J 5 bases, with 10 bases left between them. CDR3 size: 14 residues. The CDR3 nucleotides read TGTGCCAGCAGCTTAGCGGTGGGAGTGGAGACCCAGTACTTC. This gives the protein CASSLAVGVETQYF.

Concerning this clone: Other nucleotide sequences from this sample produce the same CDR3. The chain has TRBV7-9 and TRBJ1-4; 9 positions match TRBD1. V shed 1 base and J 8 bases; nucleotides not matched to a gene: 2. The germline V gene has CDR1 SEHNR and CDR2 FQNEAQ (reference sequence). The CDR3 totals 14 residues. The CDR3 sequence is CASSLGQGVEKLFF. The CDR3 DNA reads TGTGCCAGCAGCTTAGGACAGGGGGTGGAAAAACTGTTTTTT. Filled out from reference TRBV7-9 and TRBJ1-4, the complete variable domain reads DTGVSQNPRHKITKRGQNVTFRCDPISEHNRLYWYRQTLGQGPEFLTYFQNEAQLEKSRLLSDRFSAERPKGSFSTLEIQRTEQGDSAMYLCASSLGQGVEKLFFGSGTQLSVL.

This clone was detected once. The chain joins TRBV16 to TRBJ2-1; 11 nucleotides agree with TRBD1. The CDR3 totals 16 residues. CDR1 and CDR2 from the germline V gene are KGHSY and FQNENV. The V and J ends lost 1 base and 6 bases, in that order; junction bases with no gene match: 5. The CDR3 spells CASSQFEGQGGNEQFF. In nucleotides, the CDR3 is TGTGCCAGCAGCCAATTCGAGGGACAGGGGGGCAATGAGCAGTTCTTC.

This clone has a handful of counts. The sample carries other DNA sequences with the same CDR3. The V and J genes are TRBV27 and TRBJ2-1, with no clear D. Trimming removed 2 bases from V and 7 bases from J, with 3 bases in between. The length of the CDR3 is 11 residues. From germline, CDR1 is MNHEY and CDR2 SMNVEV (reference sequence). DNA for the CDR3: TGTGCCAGCAGTTTAAATAATGAGCAGTTCTTC. It codes for CASSLNNEQFF.

The chain recombines TRBV4-2 with TRBJ2-7, with 9 nucleotides matching TRBD1. The germline CDR1 and CDR2 sequences are LGHNA and YNFKEQ. V lost 0 bases, J lost 3 bases, and 3 bases stayed unmatched. This CDR3 has 15 residues. DNA for the CDR3: TGTGCCAGCAGCCAAGATGACAGGGGGGGCTACGAGCAGTACTTC. It specifies CASSQDDRGGYEQYF.

This clone has more than one count but fewer than ten. Other DNA sequences within the sample encode an identical CDR3. The chain has TRBV6-1 and TRBJ2-7; D not resolved. Germline V gene data show CDR1 as MNHNS and CDR2 as SASEGT. The V end lost 3 bases, the J end lost 4 bases, and 4 bases lay between the germline ends. This CDR3 is built from 11 residues. The CDR3 loop is CASSDFYEQYF. The CDR3 coding sequence is TGTGCCAGCAGTGATTTTTACGAGCAGTACTTC.

The V and J genes are TRBV7-2 and TRBJ2-5; maybe TRBD2 (6 bases). The CDR3 has 13 residues. Germline CDR1 is SGHTA and CDR2 is FQGNSA. The V and J ends lost 6 bases and 5 bases respectively, with 13 bases between them. CDR3 region: CASRRGDLETQYF. CDR3 nucleotides: TGTGCCAGCAGACGCGGGGACCTTGAGACCCAGTACTTC.

CDR3 DNA: TGTGCCAGCAGCTTCTTACCCCCAGATCAGGCGGGGTCAGATACGCAGTATTTT. Translated, it gives CASSFLPPDQAGSDTQYF. The genes are TRBV5-8 and TRBJ2-3, with D possibly matching TRBD2 (6 bases). Germline loops: CDR1 SGHTS, CDR2 YDEGEE. V lost 2 bases and J lost 4, with 23 bases in between. The CDR3 runs to 18 residues.

The chain recombines TRBV19 with TRBJ1-5, with TRBD1 as a possible D gene (5 bases). V gave up 8 bases and J gave up 6 bases, with 14 bases separating them. CDR3 length: 13 amino acids. Germline CDR1 LNHDA, CDR2 SQIVND (reference sequence). CDR3 sequence reads: CASGNQGFQPQHF. The CDR3 DNA reads as TGTGCCAGTGGAAACCAGGGATTTCAGCCCCAGCATTTT.

This clone came up once. The chain employs TRBV29-1 and TRBJ2-6, with D unclear. The V gene's germline CDR1 is SQVTM and CDR2 ANQGSEA. The CDR3 is made up of 13 amino acids. Trimming took off 1 base at V and 9 bases at J, with 10 bases between the two ends. CDR3 sequence (DNA): TGCAGCGTTGAAGTCTGGGTGGGCAACGTCCTGACTTTC. Translated: CSVEVWVGNVLTF.

CDR3 protein: CASSEAGRVGTGELFF. CDR3 DNA: TGTGCCAGCAGTGAAGCCGGGAGGGTGGGCACCGGGGAGCTGTTTTTT. This chain uses TRBV2 with TRBJ2-2; TRBD2 aligns across 8 bases. The CDR3 is 16 residues long. Germline V gives CDR1 SNHLY, CDR2 FYNNEI. V was pared by 0 bases and J by 4 bases, with 4 bases of the junction left unmatched.

The chain recombines TRBV18 with TRBJ2-7; possibly TRBD1 or TRBD2 for D (5 bases each). Germline lookup yields CDR1 KGHSH and CDR2 LQKENI. The CDR3 contains 13 residues. V was clipped by 6 bases and J by 2 bases, with 11 bases between them. In DNA, the CDR3 is TGTGCCAGCTCCGGGGACGGGACCTACGAGCAGTACTTC. Its translation: CASSGDGTYEQYF.

The CDR3 loop reads CASSLDSGAGEQYF. The CDR3 nucleotides are TGCGCCAGCAGCTTGGATAGCGGAGCGGGGGAGCAGTACTTC. The rearrangement links TRBV5-1 to TRBJ2-7, with 7 positions matching TRBD2. The CDR3 runs 14 residues. The trim removed 0 bases at V and 7 bases at J, leaving 7 bases unmatched. The germline V gene encodes CDR1 SGHRS and CDR2 YFSETQ.

The gene calls are TRBV28 and TRBJ2-7, with D maybe TRBD1 (6 bases). V lost 5 bases to trimming and J lost 6 bases, with 17 bases between them. CDR1 is MDHEN and CDR2 is SYDVKM in the germline V gene. The CDR3 has 14 residues. CDR3 in DNA: TGTGCCAGCAGTGAGGGGAACACAGGGCTCGAGCAGTACTTC. Protein product: CASSEGNTGLEQYF.